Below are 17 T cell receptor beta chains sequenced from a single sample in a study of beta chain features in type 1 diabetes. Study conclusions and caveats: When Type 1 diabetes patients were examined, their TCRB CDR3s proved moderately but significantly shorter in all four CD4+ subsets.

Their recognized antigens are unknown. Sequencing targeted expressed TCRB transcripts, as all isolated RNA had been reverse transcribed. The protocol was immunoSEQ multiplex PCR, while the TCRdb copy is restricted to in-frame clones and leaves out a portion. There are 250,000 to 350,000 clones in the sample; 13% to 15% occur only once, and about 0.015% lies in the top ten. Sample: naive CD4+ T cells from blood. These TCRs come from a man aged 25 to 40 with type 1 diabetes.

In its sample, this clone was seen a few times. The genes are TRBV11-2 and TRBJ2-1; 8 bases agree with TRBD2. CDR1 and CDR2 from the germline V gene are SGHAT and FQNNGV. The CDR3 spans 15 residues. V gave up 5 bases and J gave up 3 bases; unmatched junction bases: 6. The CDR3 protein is CASSPIAGFYNEQFF. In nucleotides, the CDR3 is TGTGCCAGCAGCCCAATAGCGGGATTCTACAATGAGCAGTTCTTC. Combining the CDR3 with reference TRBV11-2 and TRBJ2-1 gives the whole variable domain EAGVAQSPRYKIIEKRQSVAFWCNPISGHATLYWYQQILGQGPKLLIQFQNNGVVDDSQLPKDRFSAERLKGVDSTLKIQPAKLEDSAVYLCASSPIAGFYNEQFFGPGTRLTVL.

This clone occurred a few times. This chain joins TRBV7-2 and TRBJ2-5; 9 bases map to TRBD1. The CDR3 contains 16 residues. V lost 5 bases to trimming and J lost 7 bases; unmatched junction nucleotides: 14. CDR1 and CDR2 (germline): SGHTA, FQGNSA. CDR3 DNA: TGTGCCAGCAGCACCCGGGACAGGGCAGGGGGATGGACCCAGTACTTC. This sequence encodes CASSTRDRAGGWTQYF.

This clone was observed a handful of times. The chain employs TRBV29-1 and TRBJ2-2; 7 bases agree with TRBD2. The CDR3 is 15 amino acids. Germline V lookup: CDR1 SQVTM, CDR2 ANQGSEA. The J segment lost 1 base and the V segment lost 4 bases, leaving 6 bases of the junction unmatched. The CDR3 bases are TGCAGCGTTGGATGGGGGGGGATGAACACCGGGGAGCTGTTTTTT. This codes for CSVGWGGMNTGELFF.

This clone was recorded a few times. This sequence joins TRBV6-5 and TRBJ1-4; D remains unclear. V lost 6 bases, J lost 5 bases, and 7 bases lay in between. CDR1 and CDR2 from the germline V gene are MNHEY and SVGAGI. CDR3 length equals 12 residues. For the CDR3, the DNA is TGTGCCAGCAGACAGAGAAATGAAAAACTGTTTTTT. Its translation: CASRQRNEKLFF.

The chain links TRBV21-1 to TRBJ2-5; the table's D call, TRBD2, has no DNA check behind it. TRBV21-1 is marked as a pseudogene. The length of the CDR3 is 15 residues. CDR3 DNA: TGTGCCAGCGGACTAGCGGGACGGTCCCAAGAGACCCAGTACTTC. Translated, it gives CASGLAGRSQETQYF.

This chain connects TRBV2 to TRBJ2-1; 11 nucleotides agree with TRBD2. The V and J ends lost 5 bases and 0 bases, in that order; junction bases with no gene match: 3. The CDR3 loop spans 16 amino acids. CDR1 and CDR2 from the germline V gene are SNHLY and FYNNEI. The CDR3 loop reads CASSHTSGSSYNEQFF. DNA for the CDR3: TGTGCCAGCAGTCATACTAGCGGGAGCTCCTACAATGAGCAGTTCTTC.

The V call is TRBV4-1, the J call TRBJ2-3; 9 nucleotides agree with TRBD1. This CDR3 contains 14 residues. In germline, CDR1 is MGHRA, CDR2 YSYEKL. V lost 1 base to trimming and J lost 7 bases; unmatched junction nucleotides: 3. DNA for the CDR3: TGCGCCAGCAGCCAAGCCGGGACAGGGAATACGCAGTATTTT. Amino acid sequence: CASSQAGTGNTQYF.

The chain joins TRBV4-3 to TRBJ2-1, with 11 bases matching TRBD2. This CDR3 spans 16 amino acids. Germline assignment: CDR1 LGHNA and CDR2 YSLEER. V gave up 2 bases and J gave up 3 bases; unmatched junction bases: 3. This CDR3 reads CASSQTGLAGYNEQFF. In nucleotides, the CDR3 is TGCGCCAGCAGCCAAACCGGACTAGCGGGCTACAATGAGCAGTTCTTC.

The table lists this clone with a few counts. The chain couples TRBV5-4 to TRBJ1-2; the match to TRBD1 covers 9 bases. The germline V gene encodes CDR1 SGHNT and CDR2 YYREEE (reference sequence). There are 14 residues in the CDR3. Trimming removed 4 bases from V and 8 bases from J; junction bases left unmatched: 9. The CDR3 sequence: CASSPIQGARGYTF. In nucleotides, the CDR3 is TGTGCCAGCAGCCCAATACAGGGGGCGCGCGGCTACACCTTC.

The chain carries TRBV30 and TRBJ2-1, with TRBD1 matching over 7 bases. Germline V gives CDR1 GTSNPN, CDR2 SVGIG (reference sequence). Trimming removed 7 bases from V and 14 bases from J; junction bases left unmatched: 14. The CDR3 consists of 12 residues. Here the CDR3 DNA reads TGTGCCTTCCCCGGACAGGTCTTAGGGGAGTTCTTC. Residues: CAFPGQVLGEFF.

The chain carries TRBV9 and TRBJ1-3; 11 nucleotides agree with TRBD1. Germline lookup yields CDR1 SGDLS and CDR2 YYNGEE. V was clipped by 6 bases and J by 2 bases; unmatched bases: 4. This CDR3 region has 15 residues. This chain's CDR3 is CASKKDRGPGNTIYF. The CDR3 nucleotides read TGTGCCAGCAAGAAGGACAGGGGGCCTGGAAACACCATATATTTT.

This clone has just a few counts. CDR3 residues: CASSLEDTYSYEQYF. For the CDR3, the DNA is TGCGCCAGCAGTCTAGAGGACACCTACTCCTACGAGCAGTACTTC. V is TRBV23-1 and J is TRBJ2-7, with TRBD1 as a possible D gene (5 bases). TRBV23-1 is given ORF status, its function remaining uncertain. Trimming took 4 bases from V and 0 from J, leaving 13 bases between them. The CDR3 loop spans 15 amino acids.

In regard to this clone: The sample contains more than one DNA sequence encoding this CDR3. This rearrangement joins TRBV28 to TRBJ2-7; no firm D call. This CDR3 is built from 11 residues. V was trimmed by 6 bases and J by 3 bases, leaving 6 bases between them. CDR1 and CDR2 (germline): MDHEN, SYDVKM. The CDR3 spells CASSLNYEQYF. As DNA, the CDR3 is TGTGCCAGCAGCCTAAACTACGAGCAGTACTTC.

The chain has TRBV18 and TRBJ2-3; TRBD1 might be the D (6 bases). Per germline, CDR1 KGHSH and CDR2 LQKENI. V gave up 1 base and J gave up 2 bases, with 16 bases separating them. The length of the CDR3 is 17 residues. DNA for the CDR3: TGTGCCAGCTCACCACGGTTGAACAGGGTGAACACAGATACGCAGTATTTT. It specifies CASSPRLNRVNTDTQYF.

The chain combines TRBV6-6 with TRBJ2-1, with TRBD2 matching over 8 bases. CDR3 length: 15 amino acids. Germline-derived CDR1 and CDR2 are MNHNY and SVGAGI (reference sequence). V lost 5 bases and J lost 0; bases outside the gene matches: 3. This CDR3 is CASSISGSSYNEQFF. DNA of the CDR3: TGTGCCAGCAGTATCAGCGGGAGCTCCTACAATGAGCAGTTCTTC.

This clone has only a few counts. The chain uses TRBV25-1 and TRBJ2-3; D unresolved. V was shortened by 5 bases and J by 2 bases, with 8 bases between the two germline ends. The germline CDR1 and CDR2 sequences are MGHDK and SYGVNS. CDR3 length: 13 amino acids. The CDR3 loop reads CASSHRLTDTQYF. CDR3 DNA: TGTGCCAGCAGTCACCGACTCACAGATACGCAGTATTTT.

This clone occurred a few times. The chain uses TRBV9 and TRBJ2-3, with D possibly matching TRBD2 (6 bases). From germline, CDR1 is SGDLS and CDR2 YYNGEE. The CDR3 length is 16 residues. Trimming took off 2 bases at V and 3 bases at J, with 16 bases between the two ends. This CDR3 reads CASSVWGRESTDTQYF. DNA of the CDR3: TGTGCCAGCAGCGTTTGGGGCCGGGAGTCAACAGATACGCAGTATTTT.